Following are 14 T cell receptor beta chains from one sample sequenced in a study of T-cell reconstitution after alpha-beta-depleted transplantation in children. The TCRbeta library was prepared with unique molecular identifiers. TCRdb fed the PCR reads into MiXCR, producing one record per CDR3 protein. The data contain 200,000 to 250,000 distinct CDR3 sequences, about 24% of them singletons. The sample was PBMCs, mostly from graft donor cells, taken 360 days after TCRalphabeta/CD19-depleted stem cell transplant. Source of these receptors: a female patient aged 2-10 years who had a stem cell transplant for congenital amegakaryocytic thrombocytopenia, so the T cells may come from the graft donor.

This clonotype has a handful of counts. The CDR3 nucleotides read TGTGCCAGCAGTCGCCGGGGGGGAAGGGTGAACACTGAAGCTTTCTTT. Translating it yields CASSRRGGRVNTEAFF. The V call is TRBV7-8, the J call TRBJ1-1, with D maybe TRBD1 (5 bases). Germline loops: CDR1 SGHVS, CDR2 FQNEAQ. V was clipped by 6 bases and J by 0 bases, with 17 bases between them. This CDR3 region has 16 residues.

This chain links TRBV24-1 with TRBJ1-1; 10 nucleotides align to TRBD1. Per germline, CDR1 KGHDR and CDR2 SFDVKD. This CDR3 is 13 amino acids long. V was clipped by 11 bases and J by 1 base; unmatched bases: 3. The CDR3 sequence is CARGTGANTEAFF. The CDR3 bases are TGTGCCAGGGGGACAGGGGCGAACACTGAAGCTTTCTTT.

This clonotype showed up just a few times. The rearrangement links TRBV10-3 to TRBJ2-6; perhaps D is TRBD1 or TRBD2 (6 bases each). Between the trimmed V and J ends, which lost 4 bases and 1 base, there was a span of 14 bases. CDR3 size: 17 residues. The germline CDR1 and CDR2 sequences are ENHRY and SYGVKD. The CDR3 spells CAISGGTTLSGANVLTF. The DNA for the CDR3 is TGTGCCATCAGTGGCGGGACAACATTATCTGGGGCCAACGTCCTGACTTTC.

The CDR3 protein is CASSLQGVVSPLHF. The CDR3 nucleotides read TGTGCCAGCAGTTTACAGGGGGTTGTTTCACCCCTCCACTTT. The chain recombines TRBV27 with TRBJ1-6; 7 bases are a match to TRBD1. The trim removed 2 bases at V and 9 bases at J, leaving 4 bases unmatched. The CDR3 covers 14 residues. The germline CDR1 and CDR2 sequences are MNHEY and SMNVEV (reference sequence).

This clonotype showed up just a few times. The rearrangement links TRBV7-9 to TRBJ1-1, with D maybe TRBD1 (6 bases). CDR1 is SEHNR and CDR2 is FQNEAQ in the germline V gene (reference sequence). This CDR3 comprises 14 residues. Trimming cost V 4 bases and J 1 base, with 10 bases left between them. The CDR3 here is CASSYQDRNTEAFF. For the CDR3, the DNA is TGTGCCAGCAGCTATCAGGACAGGAACACTGAAGCTTTCTTT.

This clonotype was seen just once. The junction and the germline gene differ at one end; a read error may be behind it. V usage is TRBV5-6 and J usage is TRBJ2-1; no clear D gene. This CDR3 spans 14 amino acids. Germline assignment: CDR1 SGHDT and CDR2 YYEEEE. The CDR3 is CASSAALGNNEQFF. The DNA of the CDR3 is TGTGCCAGCAGCGCGGCATTGGGCAACAATGAGCAGTTCTTT.

This chain uses TRBV20-1 with TRBJ2-5; D is uncertain. From germline, CDR1 is DFQATT and CDR2 SNEGSKA (reference sequence). This CDR3 is 11 amino acids long. The ends were cut back, 3 bases at V and 5 bases at J, with 7 bases in the middle. The CDR3 here is CSARVRETQYF. CDR3 DNA: TGCAGTGCTAGGGTGCGGGAGACCCAGTACTTC.

This clonotype was seen a handful of times. The genes are TRBV27 and TRBJ1-6; 9 bases align to TRBD1. CDR3 length: 15 amino acids. Per germline, CDR1 MNHEY and CDR2 SMNVEV (reference sequence). With 5 bases clipped from V and 10 bases from J, the junction kept 9 bases outside the gene matches. CDR3 DNA: TGTGCCAGCAGTCTATGGACAGGGGAAGTGTCACCCCTCCACTTT. Encoded protein: CASSLWTGEVSPLHF.

This chain uses TRBV24-1 with TRBJ1-5; 7 bases are shared with TRBD1. CDR1 is KGHDR and CDR2 is SFDVKD in the germline V gene. CDR3 size: 17 residues. Trimming at V came to 3 bases and at J to 1 base, leaving 8 bases not matched to a gene. The CDR3 protein is CATSDHTTGTSNQPQHF. The CDR3 DNA reads TGTGCCACCAGTGATCACACGACAGGGACCAGCAATCAGCCCCAGCATTTT.

The chain links TRBV10-3 to TRBJ1-1, with 7 bases aligning to TRBD1. This CDR3 is 15 amino acids long. The trim removed 4 bases at V and 1 base at J, leaving 6 bases unmatched. Germline CDR1 and CDR2: ENHRY and SYGVKD. Here the CDR3 DNA reads TGTGCCATCAGTGGCACAGGGGCTTGGAACACTGAAGCTTTCTTT. It is translated as CAISGTGAWNTEAFF.

This clonotype was counted only a few times. The gene calls are TRBV20-1 and TRBJ2-7; D gene uncertain. V shed 6 bases and J shed 1 base, with 7 bases lying between them. Germline-derived CDR1 and CDR2 are DFQATT and SNEGSKA (reference sequence). This CDR3 contains 11 residues. The CDR3 region is CSASLSYEQYF. CDR3 DNA: TGCAGTGCAAGCCTTTCCTACGAGCAGTACTTC.

The sample holds a few counts of this clonotype. The chain has TRBV29-1 and TRBJ2-3; TRBD1 agrees at 7 bases. The CDR3 runs 14 residues. V shed 7 bases, J shed 2 bases, and the junction held 9 bases outside the gene matches. The germline V gene encodes CDR1 SQVTM and CDR2 ANQGSEA. CDR3 nucleotide sequence: TGCAGCGGATATACAGGGGCCGCCACAGATACGCAGTATTTT. Translating it yields CSGYTGAATDTQYF.

The sample holds a few counts of this clonotype. This chain connects TRBV14 to TRBJ2-1, with D possibly being TRBD2 (6 bases). There are 14 residues in the CDR3. Germline V gives CDR1 SGHDN, CDR2 FVKESK. Trimming pared 4 bases from V and 8 bases from J, leaving 15 bases between. CDR3 sequence reads: CASSRRVPGHEQFF. The CDR3 bases are TGTGCCAGCAGCCGGAGGGTTCCCGGGCATGAGCAGTTCTTC. The whole variable domain, filled in from reference TRBV14 and TRBJ2-1, reads EAGVTQFPSHSVIEKGQTVTLRCDPISGHDNLYWYRRVMGKEIKFLLHFVKESKQDESGMPNNRFLAERTGGTYSTLKVQPAELEDSGVYFCASSRRVPGHEQFFGPGTRLTVL.

The chain combines TRBV11-1 with TRBJ2-5; 12 bases align to TRBD1. After removal of 5 bases from V and 5 bases from J, the junction contained 6 bases not matched to a gene. This CDR3 has 15 amino acids. Per germline, CDR1 SGHAT and CDR2 FQDESV (reference sequence). The CDR3 coding sequence is TGTGCCAGCAGCCCCCGGGACAGGGGGCAGGAGACCCAGTACTTC. It codes for CASSPRDRGQETQYF.